This section outlines one T cell receptor (beta chain) sequence together with its context. What it recognizes is unknown. The data stem from a study of cytomegalovirus exposure and HLA in healthy donors. The CDR3 sequence is 16 residues long. CDR1 is MDHEN, CDR2 SYDVKM, per germline. J lost 0 bases, V lost 6 bases, and 8 bases had no gene match. Clones were read by immunoSEQ multiplex PCR, and TCRdb kept only the in-frame ones, dropping some. This table holds 90,000 to 150,000 clones, 88% found once. The study, taken as a whole, reports: Subsequent analysis revealed that first-cohort TCR clusters tended to co-occur in the 120 or so validation repertoires.

V gene TRBV28 combines with J gene TRBJ1-5; 7 bases align to TRBD1. The sample taken for sequencing was PBMCs. The source of this sequence is a man between 18 and 29 years old in good health and CMV-seropositive. CDR3 nucleotide sequence: TGTGCCAGCAGCCCTATCACAGGGGTTAGCAATCAGCCCCAGCATTTT. Encoded protein: CASSPITGVSNQPQHF.